This passage covers 27 T cell receptor beta chains from one sample sequenced in a study of OX40 agonist ivuxolimab in advanced cancers. Produced via immunoSEQ multiplex PCR; TCRdb's table is partial and in-frame only. The data show tens of thousands of clones, more than 80% seen once. The source was CD4+ or CD8+ T cells sorted from blood, collected in a trial of the OX40 agonist ivuxolimab. These receptor sequences come from an adult with an advanced solid tumor such as melanoma, head and neck, liver or kidney cancer.

By share, this clone counts as medium-sized. This chain uses TRBV5-5 with TRBJ2-7; 7 bases line up with TRBD1. The CDR3 extends over 15 amino acids. The V gene's germline CDR1 is SGHKS and CDR2 YYEKEE (reference sequence). Germline trimming cut 2 bases from V and 3 bases from J; bases unmatched to any gene: 8. In DNA form, the CDR3 reads TGTGCCAGCAGCTTTGAAACAGGGGTTCGCTACGAGCAGTACTTC. As protein: CASSFETGVRYEQYF.

The chain links TRBV2 to TRBJ2-2; the D gene is possibly TRBD1 (6 bases). The V end was cut by 7 bases, the J end by 5 bases, with 11 bases between. CDR1 and CDR2 from the germline V gene are SNHLY and FYNNEI. This CDR3 has 13 amino acids. The CDR3 nucleotides are TGTGCCAGCACCCCAGGGACAACCGGGGAGCTGTTTTTT. Translating it yields CASTPGTTGELFF. Combining the CDR3 with reference TRBV2 and TRBJ2-2 gives the whole variable domain EPEVTQTPSHQVTQMGQEVILRCVPISNHLYFYWYRQILGQKVEFLVSFYNNEISEKSEIFDDQFSVERPDGSNFTLKIRSTKLEDSAMYFCASTPGTTGELFFGEGSRLTVL.

The chain uses TRBV19 and TRBJ1-1; D is uncertain. This CDR3 is built from 14 residues. The germline V gene encodes CDR1 LNHDA and CDR2 SQIVND (reference sequence). With 3 bases removed from V and 1 base from J, the gap between germline ends came to 9 bases. The CDR3 region is CASSIPNGNTEAFF. Written as DNA, the CDR3 is TGTGCCAGTAGTATTCCCAACGGGAACACTGAAGCTTTCTTT.

J is TRBJ2-7 and V is TRBV29-1; D unclear. Germline CDR1 reads SQVTM; CDR2 reads ANQGSEA. CDR3 length: 13 residues. The V and J ends lost 3 bases and 2 bases respectively, with 11 bases between them. CDR3 sequence (DNA): TGCAGCGTTGAGTTTGTAGGGACCTACGAGCAGTACTTC. Translation gives CSVEFVGTYEQYF.

V and J are TRBV9 and TRBJ2-7; 9 nucleotides match TRBD2. CDR1 is SGDLS and CDR2 is YYNGEE in the germline V gene. The trim removed 0 bases at V and 7 bases at J, leaving 2 bases unmatched. The CDR3 is 13 amino acids. The CDR3 region is CASSVVSGGEQYF. The CDR3, as DNA: TGTGCCAGCAGCGTAGTAAGCGGGGGGGAGCAGTACTTC.

This clone qualifies as medium-sized. V is TRBV2 and J is TRBJ1-4; TRBD1 might be the D (5 bases). CDR1 SNHLY and CDR2 FYNNEI come from the germline V gene. V was clipped by 3 bases and J by 0 bases, with 11 bases between them. The CDR3 has 16 amino acids. The DNA for the CDR3 is TGTGCCAGCAGTGATGTAGGGGTGACAACTAATGAAAAACTGTTTTTT. As protein: CASSDVGVTTNEKLFF. The full variable domain, with the rest looked up from reference TRBV2 and TRBJ1-4, is EPEVTQTPSHQVTQMGQEVILRCVPISNHLYFYWYRQILGQKVEFLVSFYNNEISEKSEIFDDQFSVERPDGSNFTLKIRSTKLEDSAMYFCASSDVGVTTNEKLFFGSGTQLSVL.

This clone showed up just once. This chain links TRBV7-8 with TRBJ2-5, with 10 nucleotides matching TRBD1. This CDR3 spans 16 amino acids. The germline CDR1 and CDR2 sequences are SGHVS and FQNEAQ. Trimming cost V 1 base and J 0 bases; bases outside gene matches: 2. This CDR3 is CASSLVGTGDQETQYF. As DNA, the CDR3 is TGTGCCAGCAGCTTAGTCGGGACAGGGGACCAAGAGACCCAGTACTTC.

The V call is TRBV4-3, the J call TRBJ2-5, with TRBD2 matching over 7 bases. Germline CDR1 reads LGHNA; CDR2 reads YSLEER. The J segment lost 4 bases and the V segment lost 0 bases, leaving 5 bases of the junction unmatched. The CDR3 has 15 residues. The DNA for the CDR3 is TGCGCCAGCAGCCAAGATCAGGGCGGGAGAGAGACCCAGTACTTC. Translation gives CASSQDQGGRETQYF.

This clone was picked up a small number of times. The gene calls are TRBV13 and TRBJ2-5, with 8 bases identical to TRBD2. This CDR3 spans 15 amino acids. Unmatched junction bases numbered 6, after V lost 5 bases and J lost 1 base. Germline CDR1 and CDR2: PRHDT and FYEKMQ (reference sequence). CDR3 coding DNA: TGTGCCAGCAGCCCCGGACTAGCTTCCCAAGAGACCCAGTACTTC. It is translated as CASSPGLASQETQYF.

V is TRBV7-6 and J is TRBJ2-1; D unresolved. The CDR3 has 13 residues. V shed 3 bases and J shed 6 bases, with 9 bases lying between them. CDR1 is SGHVS, CDR2 FNYEAQ, per germline. The CDR3 DNA is TGTGCCAGCAGCTTGAGTTTGAGCAATGAGCAGTTCTTC. Protein: CASSLSLSNEQFF.

The chain combines TRBV27 with TRBJ1-3; no definite D call. This CDR3 has 13 amino acids. Trimming removed 8 bases at V and 0 bases at J, with 8 bases between. Germline CDR1 is MNHEY and CDR2 is SMNVEV (reference sequence). CDR3 DNA: TGTGCCAGCTGGGGATTCTCTGGAAACACCATATATTTT. Translating it yields CASWGFSGNTIYF.

The gene calls are TRBV2 and TRBJ2-1; weak D call: TRBD2 (5 bases). The V end lost 3 bases, the J end lost 6 bases, and 12 bases lay between the germline ends. There are 14 residues in the CDR3. Germline assignment: CDR1 SNHLY and CDR2 FYNNEI. The CDR3 protein is CASSDEGPGNEQFF. The CDR3 bases are TGTGCCAGCAGTGATGAGGGTCCGGGCAATGAGCAGTTCTTC.

The V call is TRBV7-9, the J call TRBJ1-5, with D possibly TRBD1 on 6 matching bases. V lost 2 bases and J lost 4, with 9 bases in between. This CDR3 has 14 residues. CDR1 and CDR2 (germline): SEHNR, FQNEAQ (reference sequence). In DNA form, the CDR3 reads TGTGCCAGCAGCTTACCCGGACAGAATCAGCCCCAGCATTTT. Translation: CASSLPGQNQPQHF.

The rearrangement uses TRBV10-3 and TRBJ2-1, with D tentatively TRBD2 (6 bases). V was pared by 7 bases and J by 7 bases, with 17 bases between. This CDR3 has 14 amino acids. CDR1 ENHRY and CDR2 SYGVKD come from the germline V gene. In nucleotides, the CDR3 is TGTGCCATCAAGGGAGGCGGCCTTGGAAATGAGCAGTTCTTC. It yields the protein CAIKGGGLGNEQFF.

As to this clone: This same CDR3 is encoded by further DNA sequences in the sample. The rearrangement links TRBV2 to TRBJ2-7, with 9 bases identical to TRBD1. CDR3 size: 15 residues. Unmatched junction bases numbered 11, after V lost 6 bases and J lost 5 bases. The germline CDR1 and CDR2 sequences are SNHLY and FYNNEI. The CDR3 DNA follows: TGTGCCAGCAGCCCTCCCGGGACAGGGCTCCACGAGCAGTACTTC. Protein sequence: CASSPPGTGLHEQYF.

This clone occurred once. The chain recombines TRBV11-2 with TRBJ1-1; D is possibly TRBD1 (6 bases). Germline-derived CDR1 and CDR2 are SGHAT and FQNNGV. Between the trimmed V and J ends, which lost 1 base and 7 bases, there was a span of 19 bases. The CDR3 has 16 amino acids. The CDR3 region is CASSLVIVGRGFEAFF. The CDR3 bases are TGTGCCAGCAGCTTAGTAATCGTGGGCAGGGGATTTGAAGCTTTCTTT.

The genes are TRBV28 and TRBJ1-1; a possible D gene is TRBD1 (6 bases). Trimming shortened V by 4 bases and J by 0 bases, and 15 bases separated the two germline ends. Per the germline V gene, CDR1 is MDHEN and CDR2 is SYDVKM. CDR3 length: 16 amino acids. The CDR3 loop is CASSSRYREMNTEAFF. The CDR3 bases are TGTGCCAGCAGTTCCCGGTACAGGGAAATGAACACTGAAGCTTTCTTT.

This rearrangement joins TRBV6-1 to TRBJ2-5; 9 bases map to TRBD2. V was clipped by 3 bases and J by 4 bases; unmatched bases: 15. CDR1 and CDR2 from the germline V gene are MNHNS and SASEGT. The CDR3 extends over 18 amino acids. The CDR3 bases are TGTGCCAGCAGTGACTTCCAGCTAGCGGGGATTGCCGGAGAGACCCAGTACTTC. Translated, it gives CASSDFQLAGIAGETQYF.

The V and J genes are TRBV7-8 and TRBJ2-1; D might be TRBD2 (6 bases). This CDR3 is 15 amino acids long. V gave up 3 bases and J gave up 0 bases, with 9 bases separating them. Looked up from germline, CDR1 is SGHVS and CDR2 is FQNEAQ. For the CDR3, the DNA is TGTGCCAGCAGCTTGGGACTTAGCTCCTACAATGAGCAGTTCTTC. Translated: CASSLGLSSYNEQFF.

The count of this clone is one. The chain combines TRBV9 with TRBJ2-7, with 9 positions matching TRBD1. CDR3 length equals 15 residues. The germline gives CDR1 SGDLS, CDR2 YYNGEE. Losses at the gene ends were 5 bases for V and 1 base for J; bases not matched to a gene: 7. This chain's CDR3 is CASSQGQGPSYEQYF. CDR3 nucleotides: TGTGCCAGCAGTCAGGGACAGGGCCCTTCCTACGAGCAGTACTTC.

This sequence joins TRBV7-8 and TRBJ1-4, with D unresolved. The germline CDR1 and CDR2 sequences are SGHVS and FQNEAQ. V lost 0 bases to trimming and J lost 1 base, with 12 bases between them. This CDR3 is 17 amino acids long. The CDR3 coding sequence is TGTGCCAGCAGCTTAGCGCTCGGTGCAGGAACTAATGAAAAACTGTTTTTT. Translation gives CASSLALGAGTNEKLFF.

The chain joins TRBV11-2 to TRBJ1-5; D perhaps matches TRBD1 (6 bases). The germline V gene encodes CDR1 SGHAT and CDR2 FQNNGV. Trimming removed 5 bases from V and 2 bases from J, with 10 bases in between. The CDR3 contains 14 residues. The CDR3 sequence is CASSTGQRNQPQHF. The CDR3 nucleotides are TGTGCCAGCAGCACAGGACAGCGCAATCAGCCCCAGCATTTT.

The chain recombines TRBV5-1 with TRBJ2-7; D may be TRBD1 or TRBD2 (5 bases each). With 0 bases removed from V and 2 bases from J, the gap between germline ends came to 12 bases. This CDR3 is built from 15 residues. CDR1 and CDR2 from the germline V gene are SGHRS and YFSETQ. The CDR3 region is CASSLAEGDAYEQYF. DNA of the CDR3: TGCGCCAGCAGCTTGGCCGAAGGGGACGCCTACGAGCAGTACTTC.

The chain employs TRBV19 and TRBJ2-3, with 12 bases lining up with TRBD2. The CDR3 sequence is 17 residues long. The ends lost 1 base at V and 0 bases at J; junction bases unmatched: 2. Germline CDR1 is LNHDA and CDR2 is SQIVND (reference sequence). Here the CDR3 reads CASSIVGLAGSTDTQYF. The CDR3 nucleotides read TGTGCCAGTAGTATAGTTGGACTAGCGGGGAGCACAGATACGCAGTATTTT.

This clone has only a few counts. V usage is TRBV29-1 and J usage is TRBJ1-1; D is unresolved. V lost 3 bases and J lost 4, with 15 bases in between. The CDR3 contains 14 residues. Germline V gene sequence: CDR1 SQVTM, CDR2 ANQGSEA. The CDR3 DNA sequence: TGCAGCGTTGATTTGGGAGAGGTCGTCACTGAAGCTTTCTTT. It yields the protein CSVDLGEVVTEAFF.

This clone was found a few times. This rearrangement joins TRBV28 to TRBJ1-2; 7 bases agree with TRBD1. The CDR3 is made up of 15 amino acids. The J segment lost 4 bases and the V segment lost 4 bases, leaving 9 bases of the junction unmatched. Germline assignment: CDR1 MDHEN and CDR2 SYDVKM. In nucleotides, the CDR3 is TGTGCCAGCAGTTCAATGACAGGGCTCGTCTATGGCTACACCTTC. Translating it yields CASSSMTGLVYGYTF.

This clone was observed a few times. Within the sample, other DNA sequences also encode this same CDR3. The chain uses TRBV6-5 and TRBJ1-2; 9 bases line up with TRBD1. The CDR3 length is 13 residues. V dropped 4 bases and J dropped 6; count of bases not matched to a gene: 3. CDR1 and CDR2 (germline): MNHEY, SVGAGI. DNA of the CDR3: TGTGCCAGCAGTTCACAGGGGGCGGATGGCTACACCTTC. Translated: CASSSQGADGYTF.